The clone carrying this T cell receptor beta chain was counted a few times. Its specificity is not known. The CDR3 runs to 16 residues. Germline CDR1 and CDR2: MNHNS and SASEGT. Trimming shortened V by 7 bases and J by 0 bases, and 16 bases separated the two germline ends. This specimen belongs to a study of response to subunit inactivated influenza vaccine. Study-wide results and limits: It was suggested by the authors that few new T cells are recruited by each seasonal influenza vaccination.

TCRdb re-called the RT-PCR reads through MiXCR, storing one row per CDR3 protein. The sample yields 400,000 to 550,000 distinct CDR3 sequences, over 25% seen once. This TCR derives from a man in his fifties or sixties who received an inactivated influenza vaccine. Sequences were derived from CD4+ T cells sorted from PBMCs, sampled roughly 5 days after vaccination. The genes are TRBV6-1 and TRBJ2-1; D possibly corresponds to TRBD2 (7 bases). The CDR3 sequence: CASNRGGRPSYNEQFF. The CDR3 DNA sequence: TGTGCCAGCAATAGGGGGGGGAGGCCCTCCTACAATGAGCAGTTCTTC.